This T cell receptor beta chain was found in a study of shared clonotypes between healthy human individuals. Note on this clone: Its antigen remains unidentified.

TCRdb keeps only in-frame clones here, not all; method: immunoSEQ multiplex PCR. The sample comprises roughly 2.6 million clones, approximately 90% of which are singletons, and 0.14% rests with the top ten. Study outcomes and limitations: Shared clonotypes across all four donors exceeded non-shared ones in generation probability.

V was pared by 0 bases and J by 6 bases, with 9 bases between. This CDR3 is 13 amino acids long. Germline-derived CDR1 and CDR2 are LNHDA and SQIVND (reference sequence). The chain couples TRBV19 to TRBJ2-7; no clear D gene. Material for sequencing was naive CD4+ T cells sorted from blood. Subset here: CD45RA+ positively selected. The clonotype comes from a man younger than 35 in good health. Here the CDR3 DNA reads TGTGCCAGTAGTATAGATCCCCAGAGCGAGCAGTACTTC. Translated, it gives CASSIDPQSEQYF. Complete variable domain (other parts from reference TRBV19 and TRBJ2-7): DGGITQSPKYLFRKEGQNVTLSCEQNLNHDAMYWYRQDPGQGLRLIYYSQIVNDFQKGDIAEGYSVSREKKESFPLTVTSAQKNPTAFYLCASSIDPQSEQYFGPGTRLTVT.